Listed here are 9 T cell receptor beta chains from one sample, sequenced in a study of shared clonotypes between healthy human individuals. Naive CD8 cells comprised CD45RO-negative, CCR7-positively selected cells, excluding terminally differentiated effector memory CD45RA+ cells. The method was immunoSEQ multiplex PCR; TCRdb's version includes in-frame clones alone and lacks a portion of them. The sample has around 2,000,000 clones; roughly 94% are singletons. The sequenced material came from naive CD8+ T cells sorted from blood. Receptors originate from a man between 18 and 35 years old in good health.

In the case of this clone: The sample contains more than one DNA sequence encoding this CDR3. The gene calls are TRBV9 and TRBJ2-5, with D perhaps given as TRBD1 or TRBD2 (5 bases each). The CDR3 loop spans 14 amino acids. The ends were cut back, 0 bases at V and 4 bases at J, with 10 bases in the middle. CDR1 and CDR2 (germline): SGDLS, YYNGEE. The CDR3 region is CASSVATGGETQYF. DNA of the CDR3: TGTGCCAGCAGCGTAGCTACAGGAGGAGAGACCCAGTACTTC.

This chain joins TRBV2 and TRBJ2-7, with D possibly being TRBD1 (5 bases). There are 13 residues in the CDR3. Germline-derived CDR1 and CDR2 are SNHLY and FYNNEI. V dropped 6 bases and J dropped 6 bases, with 15 bases sitting between them. CDR3 residues: CASRDQGVGEQYF. The CDR3 nucleotides read TGTGCCAGCAGGGATCAAGGGGTGGGCGAGCAGTACTTC.

In regard to this clone: The sample carries other DNA sequences with the same CDR3. The chain recombines TRBV9 with TRBJ2-7; D call uncertain. V was clipped by 0 bases and J by 3 bases, with 7 bases between them. CDR1 SGDLS and CDR2 YYNGEE come from the germline V gene. The CDR3 covers 13 residues. The CDR3 region has the DNA TGTGCCAGCAGCGTAGTCGACGGCTACGAGCAGTACTTC. Amino acid sequence: CASSVVDGYEQYF.

The chain recombines TRBV5-5 with TRBJ1-2; tentatively, D is TRBD1 (6 bases). Per germline, CDR1 SGHKS and CDR2 YYEKEE (reference sequence). Trimming took off 3 bases at V and 3 bases at J, with 12 bases between the two ends. The CDR3 runs to 14 residues. Here the CDR3 DNA reads TGTGCCAGCAGCTCCTGGGGGCAGCACTATGGCTACACCTTC. Its protein is CASSSWGQHYGYTF. The entire variable domain, with the rest obtained from reference TRBV5-5 and TRBJ1-2, is as follows: DAGVTQSPTHLIKTRGQQVTLRCSPISGHKSVSWYQQVLGQGPQFIFQYYEKEERGRGNFPDRFSARQFPNYSSELNVNALLLGDSALYLCASSSWGQHYGYTFGSGTRLTVV.

J is TRBJ2-5 and V is TRBV10-1; 7 bases line up with TRBD2. Unmatched junction bases numbered 2, after V lost 3 bases and J lost 4 bases. This CDR3 has 13 amino acids. Germline loops: CDR1 WNHNN, CDR2 SYGVQD (reference sequence). The CDR3 DNA sequence: TGCGCCAGCAGTGACGGACTAGTAGAGACCCAGTACTTC. This sequence encodes CASSDGLVETQYF.

V usage is TRBV15 and J usage is TRBJ2-3, with D perhaps being TRBD1 or TRBD2 (6 bases each). The germline gives CDR1 LNHNV, CDR2 YYDKDF (reference sequence). V was pared by 3 bases and J by 2 bases, with 15 bases between. The CDR3 has 16 residues. CDR3 in DNA: TGTGCCACCAGCAGGCAAGAGGGGGGAGACACAGATACGCAGTATTTT. This sequence encodes CATSRQEGGDTDTQYF.

This chain links TRBV4-2 with TRBJ1-4, with 8 nucleotides matching TRBD1. The germline V gene encodes CDR1 LGHNA and CDR2 YNFKEQ. The V gene end was trimmed by 3 bases and the J gene end by 3 bases; junction bases not matched to a gene: 6. This CDR3 contains 16 residues. CDR3 loop: CASSQATGGANEKLFF. DNA for the CDR3: TGTGCCAGCAGCCAGGCCACAGGGGGAGCTAATGAAAAACTGTTTTTT.

For this clone: Mismatch with germline at one junction end may stem from a read error. The J gene is TRBJ2-7, the V gene TRBV6-6, with no clear D. From germline, CDR1 is MNHNY and CDR2 SVGAGI (reference sequence). The CDR3 spans 11 residues. CDR3 sequence reads: CASSYPGPTFF. As DNA, the CDR3 is TGTGCCAGCAGTTACCCGGGTCCCACTTTCTTC.

This chain uses TRBV28 with TRBJ2-3; possibly TRBD2 for D (6 bases). CDR3 length equals 16 residues. V shed 9 bases and J shed 2 bases, with 21 bases lying between them. Germline V gene sequence: CDR1 MDHEN, CDR2 SYDVKM. CDR3 sequence: CASNLAREWATDTQYF. The CDR3 nucleotides are TGTGCCAGTAACCTAGCTCGGGAGTGGGCCACAGATACGCAGTATTTT.